This T cell receptor (beta chain) was recorded in a study of prognosis after radiotherapy for stage I lung cancer. Genomic DNA provided the template from which TCR beta CDR3 was amplified by two-round multiplex PCR. For every TRBV and TRBJ gene, a specific primer was used in first-round PCR. TCRdb re-called the multiplex PCR reads with MiXCR, one entry per CDR3 protein. The top ten hold about 20% of the sample, which has approximately 8,800 distinct CDR3 sequences, less than 70% seen once. The V and J ends lost 7 bases and 7 bases respectively, with 19 bases between them. The CDR3 totals 14 residues. CDR1 is SNHLY and CDR2 is FYNNEI in the germline V gene.

J is TRBJ2-5 and V is TRBV2; TRBD1 might be the D (5 bases). This specimen was PBMCs, taken before or after stereotactic body radiation therapy (not recorded which). The TCR comes from a donor aged 50 or older with non-small cell lung cancer. This CDR3 reads CASKNQGSQGTQYF. DNA of the CDR3: TGTGCCAGCAAGAACCAGGGTTCCCAGGGGACCCAGTACTTC.